Following are 22 T cell receptor beta chains from one sample sequenced in a study of Tregs in tolerant kidney transplant recipients. Profiling relied on immunoSEQ multiplex PCR, and the TCRdb table lists in-frame clones only, not all of them. The sample lists some 68,000 clones, less than 90% occurring once. The sequencing sample was made of CD4+ T cells from blood. These receptors were collected from a human donor in good health.

The J gene is TRBJ2-7, the V gene TRBV27; 16 positions agree with TRBD2. CDR3 length: 18 residues. CDR1 is MNHEY and CDR2 is SMNVEV in the germline V gene (reference sequence). With 6 bases clipped from V and 5 bases from J, the junction kept 13 bases outside the gene matches. CDR3 region: CASRIIGTSGRARHEQYF. DNA for the CDR3: TGTGCCAGCAGAATAATCGGGACTAGCGGGAGGGCCAGGCACGAGCAGTACTTC.

This CDR3 is CASSPRVREETQYF. CDR3 DNA sequence: TGTGCCAGCAGCCCCCGGGTTCGGGAGGAGACCCAGTACTTC. The chain has TRBV11-2 and TRBJ2-5, with D perhaps TRBD2 (6 bases). V lost 5 bases to trimming and J lost 5 bases, with 15 bases between them. This CDR3 has 14 amino acids. Germline CDR1 SGHAT, CDR2 FQNNGV.

The chain recombines TRBV2 with TRBJ2-5, with TRBD2 identical over 12 bases. The CDR3 extends over 16 amino acids. The V gene end was trimmed by 0 bases and the J gene end by 3 bases; junction bases not matched to a gene: 2. The germline CDR1 and CDR2 sequences are SNHLY and FYNNEI. CDR3 DNA: TGTGCCAGCAGTGAAGCGCGACTAGCGGGGGAAGAGACCCAGTACTTC. Residues: CASSEARLAGEETQYF.

The chain carries TRBV11-3 and TRBJ1-6; possible D gene TRBD1, 6 bases. CDR1 SGHNT and CDR2 YENEEA come from the germline V gene. The CDR3 has 18 residues. Trimming shortened V by 5 bases and J by 0 bases, and 17 bases separated the two germline ends. The CDR3, as DNA: TGTGCCAGCAGCGCCGACAGGCCCCTTGTCTCCTATAATTCACCCCTCCACTTT. It is translated as CASSADRPLVSYNSPLHF.

The V gene is TRBV27, the J gene TRBJ1-1; D ambiguous. V dropped 0 bases and J dropped 9 bases, with 17 bases sitting between them. Germline-derived CDR1 and CDR2 are MNHEY and SMNVEV (reference sequence). There are 15 residues in the CDR3. The DNA of the CDR3 is TGTGCCAGCAGTTTATCCCCCCAGGATAAAGTAAAAGCTTTCTTT. Translation: CASSLSPQDKVKAFF.

CDR3 amino acids: CASSHVTSGFSGNTIYF. The DNA of the CDR3 is TGTGCCAGCAGCCACGTGACCTCAGGGTTTTCTGGAAACACCATATATTTT. The chain links TRBV4-2 to TRBJ1-3; TRBD1 is a possible D gene (5 bases). This CDR3 has 17 residues. The V gene's germline CDR1 is LGHNA and CDR2 YNFKEQ. Trimming removed 3 bases at V and 1 base at J, with 16 bases between.

This chain uses TRBV30 with TRBJ1-6; TRBD1 might be the D (5 bases). CDR3 length: 14 amino acids. Germline values: CDR1 GTSNPN, CDR2 SVGIG (reference sequence). Trimming left V 0 bases short and J 9 bases short, with 12 bases between. The CDR3 bases are TGTGCCTGGAGTGTATCGGGGGGTGGTTCACCCCTCCACTTT. This codes for CAWSVSGGGSPLHF.

As concerns this clone: This sample also contains other DNA sequences that code for the same CDR3. The chain couples TRBV18 to TRBJ1-4, with 10 bases lining up with TRBD1. After removal of 6 bases from V and 5 bases from J, the junction contained 3 bases not matched to a gene. This CDR3 region has 14 residues. CDR1 KGHSH and CDR2 LQKENI come from the germline V gene. CDR3 in amino acids: CASSRDRGNEKLFF. The CDR3 DNA reads TGTGCCAGCTCGCGGGACAGGGGAAATGAAAAACTGTTTTTT. Filled out from reference TRBV18 and TRBJ1-4, the complete variable domain reads NAGVMQNPRHLVRRRGQEARLRCSPMKGHSHVYWYRQLPEEGLKFMVYLQKENIIDESGMPKERFSAEFPKEGPSILRIQQVVRGDSAAYFCASSRDRGNEKLFFGSGTQLSVL.

The chain combines TRBV5-5 with TRBJ1-2; D perhaps matches TRBD1 (6 bases). Germline V gives CDR1 SGHKS, CDR2 YYEKEE (reference sequence). The germline V and J ends were trimmed by 4 bases and 2 bases, with 15 bases remaining between them. The CDR3 contains 15 residues. The CDR3 region has the DNA TGTGCCAGCAGCAGCTGGACAGCTATCAACTATGGCTACACCTTC. Protein: CASSSWTAINYGYTF.

The chain couples TRBV5-1 to TRBJ2-7, with 9 bases fitting TRBD1. Germline V gene sequence: CDR1 SGHRS, CDR2 YFSETQ. With 4 bases clipped from V and 2 bases from J, the junction kept 7 bases outside the gene matches. The CDR3 runs 15 residues. CDR3 sequence reads: CASSVRTGDTYEQYF. CDR3 DNA sequence: TGCGCCAGCAGCGTGCGGACAGGGGATACCTACGAGCAGTACTTC.

The CDR3 protein is CASPNLLEGIQPQHF. The CDR3, as DNA: TGTGCAAGTCCGAATCTATTGGAAGGAATTCAGCCCCAGCATTTT. The rearrangement links TRBV12-2 to TRBJ1-5. TRBV12-2 is an annotated pseudogene. The CDR3 runs 15 residues.

The chain joins TRBV5-5 to TRBJ2-1, with D perhaps matching TRBD2 (6 bases). The CDR3 extends over 17 amino acids. Germline-derived CDR1 and CDR2 are SGHKS and YYEKEE (reference sequence). V lost 0 bases and J lost 1, with 14 bases in between. The CDR3 bases are TGTGCCAGCAGCTTGGTTTCCGGGACTTTTTCCTACAATGAGCAGTTCTTC. Protein: CASSLVSGTFSYNEQFF.

This chain joins TRBV2 and TRBJ1-1, with D uncertain. The CDR3 spans 12 residues. V was pared by 3 bases and J by 6 bases, with 8 bases between. The germline V gene has CDR1 SNHLY and CDR2 FYNNEI. CDR3 in amino acids: CASSDSGPEAFF. The CDR3 DNA follows: TGTGCCAGCAGTGACAGTGGACCTGAAGCTTTCTTT.

This rearrangement joins TRBV30 to TRBJ2-2; D ambiguous. CDR3 length: 14 amino acids. Trimming removed 1 base at V and 6 bases at J, with 12 bases between. In germline, CDR1 is GTSNPN, CDR2 SVGIG (reference sequence). The CDR3 here is CAWSDIGRAGELFF. Written as DNA, the CDR3 is TGTGCCTGGAGTGACATCGGACGCGCCGGGGAGCTGTTTTTT. The variable domain in full, completed from reference TRBV30 and TRBJ2-2, reads SQTIHQWPATLVQPVGSPLSLECTVEGTSNPNLYWYRQAAGRGLQLLFYSVGIGQISSEVPQNLSASRPQDRQFILSSKKLLLSDSGFYLCAWSDIGRAGELFFGEGSRLTVL.

The genes are TRBV10-3 and TRBJ2-1; either TRBD1 or TRBD2 may supply D (6 bases each). CDR1 and CDR2 (germline): ENHRY, SYGVKD. Between the trimmed V and J ends, which lost 0 bases and 5 bases, there was a span of 14 bases. This CDR3 comprises 16 residues. The CDR3: CAISESRRGADNEQFF. DNA of the CDR3: TGTGCCATCAGTGAGTCTCGAAGGGGGGCGGACAATGAGCAGTTCTTC.

This clone has only a few counts. This chain joins TRBV5-1 and TRBJ2-3; 8 bases fit TRBD1. There are 18 residues in the CDR3. From germline, CDR1 is SGHRS and CDR2 YFSETQ. V lost 4 bases to trimming and J lost 4 bases; unmatched junction nucleotides: 17. The CDR3 sequence is CASSPMSQGASGADTQYF. CDR3 bases: TGCGCCAGCAGCCCGATGAGCCAGGGGGCTTCCGGGGCAGATACGCAGTATTTT.

V is TRBV5-1 and J is TRBJ2-7; the match to TRBD2 covers 11 bases. The V segment lost 6 bases and the J segment 0 bases; nucleotides outside the gene matches: 8. From germline, CDR1 is SGHRS and CDR2 YFSETQ. CDR3 length equals 16 residues. The CDR3 spells CASTLAGVGSSYEQYF. The CDR3 region has the DNA TGCGCCAGCACACTAGCGGGAGTGGGGAGCTCCTACGAGCAGTACTTC.

V usage is TRBV12-5 and J usage is TRBJ1-1; 9 nucleotides line up with TRBD1. This CDR3 has 16 residues. V dropped 3 bases and J dropped 11; count of bases not matched to a gene: 16. Per the germline V gene, CDR1 is LGHNT and CDR2 is FRNRAP. The chain's CDR3 is CASGLVISGQGDLAFF. The CDR3 DNA sequence: TGTGCTAGTGGTTTAGTAATTTCGGGACAGGGAGACCTCGCTTTCTTT. The full variable domain, rest sourced from reference TRBV12-5 and TRBJ1-1, is DARVTQTPRHKVTEMGQEVTMRCQPILGHNTVFWYRQTMMQGLELLAYFRNRAPLDDSGMPKDRFSAEMPDATLATLKIQPSEPRDSAVYFCASGLVISGQGDLAFFGQGTRLTVV.

The chain recombines TRBV30 with TRBJ2-5; 7 bases align to TRBD1. Looked up from germline, CDR1 is GTSNPN and CDR2 is SVGIG (reference sequence). The CDR3 length is 13 residues. V was clipped by 3 bases and J by 5 bases; unmatched bases: 6. The CDR3 sequence: CAWSGDSGETQYF. CDR3 bases: TGTGCCTGGAGCGGGGACAGTGGGGAGACCCAGTACTTC.

The chain links TRBV12-5 to TRBJ2-7, with TRBD1 identical over 8 bases. CDR3 length equals 14 residues. V shed 6 bases, J shed 7 bases, and the junction held 11 bases outside the gene matches. In germline, CDR1 is LGHNT, CDR2 FRNRAP. The CDR3 DNA sequence: TGTGCTAGTGGGCAGGGGACAGGTCCTCTGGAGCAGTACTTC. Amino acid sequence: CASGQGTGPLEQYF.

The chain uses TRBV10-3 and TRBJ2-7; D gene unclear. The CDR3 length is 12 residues. V was pared by 10 bases and J by 1 base, with 11 bases between. Germline lookup yields CDR1 ENHRY and CDR2 SYGVKD. The CDR3 loop reads CATSIQSYEQYF. Written as DNA, the CDR3 is TGTGCCACCAGCATTCAGTCCTACGAGCAGTACTTC.

V is TRBV7-3 and J is TRBJ1-1, with 7 nucleotides matching TRBD1. The trim removed 1 base at V and 3 bases at J, leaving 5 bases unmatched. This CDR3 region has 15 residues. CDR1 is SGHTA, CDR2 FQGTGA, per germline. The CDR3 spells CASSLIGGADTEAFF. For the CDR3, the DNA is TGTGCCAGCAGCTTAATAGGGGGCGCCGACACTGAAGCTTTCTTT.